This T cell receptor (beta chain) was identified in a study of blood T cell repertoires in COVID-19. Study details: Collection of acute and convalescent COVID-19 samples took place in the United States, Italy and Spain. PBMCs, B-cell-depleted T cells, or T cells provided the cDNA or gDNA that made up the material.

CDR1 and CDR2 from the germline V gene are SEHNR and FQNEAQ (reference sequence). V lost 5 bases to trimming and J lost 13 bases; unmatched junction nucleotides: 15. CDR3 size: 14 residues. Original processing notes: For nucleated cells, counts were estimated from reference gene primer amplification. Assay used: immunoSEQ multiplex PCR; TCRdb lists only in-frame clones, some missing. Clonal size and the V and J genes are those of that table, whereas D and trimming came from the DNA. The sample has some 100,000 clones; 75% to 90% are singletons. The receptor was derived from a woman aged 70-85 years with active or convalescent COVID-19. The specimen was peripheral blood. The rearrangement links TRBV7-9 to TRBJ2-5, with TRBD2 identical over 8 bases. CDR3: CASSPLPGGAGSYF. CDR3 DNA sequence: TGTGCCAGCAGCCCCCTACCGGGGGGGGCGGGTTCGTACTTC.